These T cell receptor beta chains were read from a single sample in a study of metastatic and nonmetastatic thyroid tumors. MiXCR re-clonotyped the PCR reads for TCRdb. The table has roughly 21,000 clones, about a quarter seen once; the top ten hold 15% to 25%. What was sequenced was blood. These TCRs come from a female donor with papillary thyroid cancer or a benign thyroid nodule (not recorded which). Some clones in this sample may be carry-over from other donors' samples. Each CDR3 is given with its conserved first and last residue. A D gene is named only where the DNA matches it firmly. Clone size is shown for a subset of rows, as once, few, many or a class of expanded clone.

cdr3_nt: TGTGCCTATCGGGGGGGCCGTGCTGAGGGCTACACCTTC
cdr3_aa: CAYRGGRAEGYTF
v_call: TRBV10-3
clone_size: many
cdr3_length: 13
j_call: TRBJ1-2
d_call: NA

cdr3_nt: TGTGCCACCCTCAAGTCGGTGGCACCCCACTATGGCTACACCTTC
cdr3_aa: CATLKSVAPHYGYTF
v_call: TRBV12-3/TRBV12-4
clone_size: NA
cdr3_length: 15
j_call: TRBJ1-2
d_call: NA

cdr3_nt: TGTGCCAGCAGTACCGGGACTGACACCCACGAGCAGTACTTC
cdr3_aa: CASSTGTDTHEQYF
v_call: TRBV6-1
clone_size: many
cdr3_length: 14
j_call: TRBJ2-7
d_call: NA

cdr3_nt: TGTGCCAGTAGTATATTCGGGGATCCCCAGCATTTT
cdr3_aa: CASSIFGDPQHF
v_call: TRBV19
clone_size: few
cdr3_length: 12
j_call: TRBJ1-5
d_call: NA

cdr3_nt: TGTGCCAGCTGCGCTCCGGCGGGAGGCCACGTGCAGTACTTC
cdr3_aa: CASCAPAGGHVQYF
v_call: TRBV11-2
clone_size: NA
cdr3_length: 14
j_call: TRBJ2-7
d_call: TRBD2

cdr3_nt: TGTGCCAGCATCTTAGGGAGGAACACTGAAGCTTTCTTT
cdr3_aa: CASILGRNTEAFF
v_call: TRBV6-1
clone_size: NA
cdr3_length: 13
j_call: TRBJ1-1
d_call: NA

cdr3_nt: TGTGTCAGAGGCACCGGGGAGCTGTTTTTT
cdr3_aa: CVRGTGELFF
v_call: TRBV28
clone_size: NA
cdr3_length: 10
j_call: TRBJ2-2
d_call: NA

cdr3_nt: TGCCGTGTCACGACAGGGAGTGATTCACCCCTCAAATTT
cdr3_aa: CRVTTGSDSPLKF
v_call: TRBV20-1
clone_size: NA
cdr3_length: 13
j_call: TRBJ1-6
d_call: TRBD1

cdr3_nt: TGCAGTGCGGAAGGACTTCAGGACACTGAAGCTTTCTTT
cdr3_aa: CSAEGLQDTEAFF
v_call: TRBV20-1
clone_size: many
cdr3_length: 13
j_call: TRBJ1-1
d_call: NA

cdr3_nt: TGTGCCAGTGATGGGGGGGGGCCGTTGAATGAGCAGTTCTTC
cdr3_aa: CASDGGGPLNEQFF
v_call: TRBV12-3/TRBV12-4
clone_size: many
cdr3_length: 14
j_call: TRBJ2-1
d_call: NA

cdr3_nt: TGTGCCAGCAATATCCCCCCCTTGGAGACCCAGTACTTC
cdr3_aa: CASNIPPLETQYF
v_call: TRBV6-2/TRBV6-3
clone_size: many
cdr3_length: 13
j_call: TRBJ2-5
d_call: NA

cdr3_nt: TGTGCCAGCAGCCCCCAAGTTACCACCGGGGAGCTGTTTTTT
cdr3_aa: CASSPQVTTGELFF
v_call: TRBV3-1
clone_size: NA
cdr3_length: 14
j_call: TRBJ2-2
d_call: NA

cdr3_nt: TGTGCCAGTACGGATGATTCTTATAGCAATCAGCCCCAGCATTTT
cdr3_aa: CASTDDSYSNQPQHF
v_call: TRBV19
clone_size: medium-sized
cdr3_length: 15
j_call: TRBJ1-5
d_call: NA

cdr3_nt: TGCAGTGCTAGAGGGGCAGGTTTGAACTATGGCTACACCTTC
cdr3_aa: CSARGAGLNYGYTF
v_call: TRBV20-1
clone_size: NA
cdr3_length: 14
j_call: TRBJ1-2
d_call: NA

cdr3_nt: TGCAGTGCTTGGGACAGGGGGGTGTCACCCCTCCACTTT
cdr3_aa: CSAWDRGVSPLHF
v_call: TRBV20-1
clone_size: medium-sized
cdr3_length: 13
j_call: TRBJ1-6
d_call: TRBD1